This TCR beta chain was identified in a study of OX40 agonist ivuxolimab in advanced cancers. Data came from immunoSEQ multiplex PCR; TCRdb stores just in-frame clones and leaves some out. The table records approximately 31,000 clones, approximately 86% of them present only once. There are 14 residues in the CDR3. Germline V gene data show CDR1 as MGHRA and CDR2 as YSYEKL. Between the trimmed V and J ends, which lost 3 bases and 3 bases, there was a span of 9 bases. This sequence was found in an adult with an advanced solid tumor such as melanoma, head and neck, liver or kidney cancer. The material was CD4+ or CD8+ T cells sorted from blood, obtained in a trial of the OX40 agonist ivuxolimab. The chain employs TRBV4-1 and TRBJ2-1; D remains unclear. CDR3 in DNA: TGCGCCAGCAGCCACACCCCTGTCTACAATGAGCAGTTCTTC. Translation: CASSHTPVYNEQFF.